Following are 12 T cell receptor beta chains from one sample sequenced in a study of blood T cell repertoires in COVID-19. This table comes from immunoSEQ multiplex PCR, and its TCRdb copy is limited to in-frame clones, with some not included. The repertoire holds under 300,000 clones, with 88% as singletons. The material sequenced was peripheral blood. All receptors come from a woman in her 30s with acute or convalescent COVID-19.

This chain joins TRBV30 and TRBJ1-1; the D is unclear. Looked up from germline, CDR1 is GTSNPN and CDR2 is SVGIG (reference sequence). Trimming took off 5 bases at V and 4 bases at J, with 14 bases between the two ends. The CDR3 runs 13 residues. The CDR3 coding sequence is TGTGCCTGGGTAAGCCTCATTGGCACTGAAGCTTTCTTT. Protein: CAWVSLIGTEAFF.

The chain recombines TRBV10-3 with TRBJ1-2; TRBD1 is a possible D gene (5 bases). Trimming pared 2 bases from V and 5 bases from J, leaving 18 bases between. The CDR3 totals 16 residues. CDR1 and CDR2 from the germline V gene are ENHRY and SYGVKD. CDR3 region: CAISEDRSRRVYGYTF. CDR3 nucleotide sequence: TGTGCCATCAGTGAGGACAGATCCCGGAGGGTATATGGCTACACCTTC.

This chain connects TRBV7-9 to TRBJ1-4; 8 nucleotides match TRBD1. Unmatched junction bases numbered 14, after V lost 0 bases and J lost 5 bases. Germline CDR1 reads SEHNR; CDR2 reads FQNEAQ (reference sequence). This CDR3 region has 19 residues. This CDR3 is CASSLAPGTGPQRNEKLFF. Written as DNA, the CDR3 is TGTGCCAGCAGCTTAGCGCCCGGGACAGGCCCACAGCGAAATGAAAAACTGTTTTTT.

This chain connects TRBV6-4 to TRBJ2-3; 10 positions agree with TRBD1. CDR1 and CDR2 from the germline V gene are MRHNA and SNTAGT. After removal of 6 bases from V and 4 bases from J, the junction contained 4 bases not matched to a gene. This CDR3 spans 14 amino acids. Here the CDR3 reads CASSRDRGPDTQYF. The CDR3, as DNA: TGTGCCAGCAGCCGGGACAGGGGCCCAGATACGCAGTATTTT.

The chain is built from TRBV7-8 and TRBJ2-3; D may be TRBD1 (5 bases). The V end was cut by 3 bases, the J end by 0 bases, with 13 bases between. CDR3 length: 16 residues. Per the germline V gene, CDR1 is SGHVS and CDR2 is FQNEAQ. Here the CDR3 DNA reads TGTGCCAGCAGCTTGGGGATCGGACAAAGCACAGATACGCAGTATTTT. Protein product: CASSLGIGQSTDTQYF.

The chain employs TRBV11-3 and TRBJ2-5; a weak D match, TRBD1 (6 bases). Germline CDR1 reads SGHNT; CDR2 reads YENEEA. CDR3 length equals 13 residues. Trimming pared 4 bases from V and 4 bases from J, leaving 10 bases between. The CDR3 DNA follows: TGTGCCAGCAGCTCCGGACAGATAGAGACCCAGTACTTC. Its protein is CASSSGQIETQYF. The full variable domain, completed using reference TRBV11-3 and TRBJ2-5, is EAGVVQSPRYKIIEKKQPVAFWCNPISGHNTLYWYLQNLGQGPELLIRYENEEAVDDSQLPKDRFSAERLKGVDSTLKIQPAELGDSAVYLCASSSGQIETQYFGPGTRLLVL.

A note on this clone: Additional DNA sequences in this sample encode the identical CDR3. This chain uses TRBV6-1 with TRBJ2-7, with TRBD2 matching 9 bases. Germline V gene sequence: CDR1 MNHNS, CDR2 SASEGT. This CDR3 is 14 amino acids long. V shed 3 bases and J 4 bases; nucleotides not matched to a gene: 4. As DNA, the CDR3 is TGTGCCAGCAGTGAGTCTCTAGCGGGATACGAGCAGTACTTC. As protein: CASSESLAGYEQYF.

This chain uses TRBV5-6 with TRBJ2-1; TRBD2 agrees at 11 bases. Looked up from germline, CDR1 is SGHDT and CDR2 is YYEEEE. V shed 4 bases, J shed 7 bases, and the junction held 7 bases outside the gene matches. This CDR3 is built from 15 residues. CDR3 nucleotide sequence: TGTGCCAGCAGCAGGGTACTAGCGGGGGTGAATGAGCAGTTCTTC. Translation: CASSRVLAGVNEQFF. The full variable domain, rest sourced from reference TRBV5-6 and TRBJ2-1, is DAGVTQSPTHLIKTRGQQVTLRCSPKSGHDTVSWYQQALGQGPQFIFQYYEEEERQRGNFPDRFSGHQFPNYSSELNVNALLLGDSALYLCASSRVLAGVNEQFFGPGTRLTVL.

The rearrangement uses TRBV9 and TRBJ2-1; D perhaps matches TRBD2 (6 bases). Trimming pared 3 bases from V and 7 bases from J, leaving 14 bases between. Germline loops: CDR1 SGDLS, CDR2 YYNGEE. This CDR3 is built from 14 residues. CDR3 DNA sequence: TGTGCCAGCAGCGAGAGGACACTAGCTAATGAGCAGTTCTTC. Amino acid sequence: CASSERTLANEQFF.

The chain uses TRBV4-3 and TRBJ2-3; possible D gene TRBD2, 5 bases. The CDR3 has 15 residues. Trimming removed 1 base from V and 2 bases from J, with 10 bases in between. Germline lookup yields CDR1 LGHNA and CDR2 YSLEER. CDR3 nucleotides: TGCGCCAGCAGCCAAGTCAGCGGTCTCACAGATACGCAGTATTTT. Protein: CASSQVSGLTDTQYF.

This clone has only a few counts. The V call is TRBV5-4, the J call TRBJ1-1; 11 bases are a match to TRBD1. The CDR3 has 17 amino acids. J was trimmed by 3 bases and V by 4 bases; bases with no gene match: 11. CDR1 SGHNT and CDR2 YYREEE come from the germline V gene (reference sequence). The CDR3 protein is CASSLGQGANSDTEAFF. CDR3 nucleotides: TGTGCCAGCAGCCTCGGACAGGGGGCGAATTCGGACACTGAAGCTTTCTTT. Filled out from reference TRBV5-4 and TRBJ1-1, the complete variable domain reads ETGVTQSPTHLIKTRGQQVTLRCSSQSGHNTVSWYQQALGQGPQFIFQYYREEENGRGNFPPRFSGLQFPNYSSELNVNALELDDSALYLCASSLGQGANSDTEAFFGQGTRLTVV.

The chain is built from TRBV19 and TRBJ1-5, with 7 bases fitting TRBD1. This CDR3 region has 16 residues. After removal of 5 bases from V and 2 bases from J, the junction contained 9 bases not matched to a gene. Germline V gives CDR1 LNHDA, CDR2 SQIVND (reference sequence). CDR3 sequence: CASSSSNRGGNQPQHF. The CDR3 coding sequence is TGTGCCAGTAGTTCATCCAACAGGGGAGGCAATCAGCCCCAGCATTTT.